These 20 T cell receptor beta chains were all obtained from the same sample, sequenced in a study of blood T cells in healthy people across ages. The second PCR ran about 6 to 11 cycles with a sample-barcoded 5' primer and J-beta primers. TCRdb re-derived calls from the 5' RACE reads in MiXCR, one entry per CDR3 protein. The sample has 760,000 or so distinct CDR3 sequences, around 25% seen once. Separately, the same data were catalogued under a study of T cells of mothers and their children.

Sequencing used blood. The receptor set was obtained from a boy aged 5-17 years in good health.

This clonotype was detected only a few times. The chain links TRBV4-3 to TRBJ1-5; D uncertain. Deletions cut 0 bases from V and 7 bases from J, with 13 bases between. The CDR3 is 15 amino acids. Germline CDR1 and CDR2: LGHNA and YSLEER. CDR3 protein: CASSQDVRARQPQHF. For the CDR3, the DNA is TGCGCCAGCAGCCAAGATGTTCGTGCCCGGCAGCCCCAGCATTTT.

The J gene is TRBJ2-1, the V gene TRBV7-6, with D possibly being TRBD1 or TRBD2 (5 bases each). The CDR3 has 14 amino acids. Germline-derived CDR1 and CDR2 are SGHVS and FNYEAQ. Trimming took 1 base from V and 9 from J, leaving 13 bases between them. As DNA, the CDR3 is TGTGCCAGCAGCTTAGGGCTAGAGGGGAGTGAGCAGTTCTTC. Amino acids: CASSLGLEGSEQFF.

The gene calls are TRBV5-1 and TRBJ2-1; no definite D call. Germline lookup yields CDR1 SGHRS and CDR2 YFSETQ. The CDR3 totals 14 residues. V was shortened by 0 bases and J by 7 bases, with 11 bases between the two germline ends. The CDR3 DNA reads TGCGCCAGCAGCTTGGCTCCACCGAAGAATGAGCAGTTCTTC. It translates to CASSLAPPKNEQFF.

V and J are TRBV28 and TRBJ2-5, with TRBD2 matching over 9 bases. Judging by the DNA end, TRBJ2-1 fits better; the J call may be wrong. The CDR3 runs 17 residues. Germline values: CDR1 MDHEN, CDR2 SYDVKM. The CDR3 protein is CASRNPPTSGLPDEQFF. CDR3 sequence (DNA): TGTGCCAGCAGGAACCCTCCAACTAGCGGGCTCCCCGATGAGCAGTTCTTC.

V and J are TRBV28 and TRBJ1-1; D unclear. The CDR3 totals 14 residues. Deletions cut 2 bases from V and 1 base from J, with 8 bases between. Germline CDR1 reads MDHEN; CDR2 reads SYDVKM. The CDR3 here is CASSLSYRNTEAFF. In nucleotides, the CDR3 is TGTGCCAGCAGTTTAAGCTACAGGAACACTGAAGCTTTCTTT.

The chain links TRBV3-1 to TRBJ2-7; 13 positions match TRBD2. The CDR3 is 14 residues long. J was trimmed by 4 bases and V by 8 bases; bases with no gene match: 5. Per the germline V gene, CDR1 is LGHDT and CDR2 is YNNKEL (reference sequence). The CDR3 region has the DNA TGTGCCAGCGGGAAGACTAGCGGGAGGTACGAGCAGTACTTC. Amino acids: CASGKTSGRYEQYF.

This clonotype has just a few counts. The V call is TRBV20-1, the J call TRBJ2-5; TRBD2 matches 11 bases. Germline trimming cut 6 bases from V and 0 bases from J; bases unmatched to any gene: 9. The CDR3 is 16 amino acids. Germline V gene lookup returns CDR1 DFQATT and CDR2 SNEGSKA (reference sequence). CDR3 coding DNA: TGCAGTGCCTATGTCCTAGCGGGAGGAGACCAAGAGACCCAGTACTTC. It translates to CSAYVLAGGDQETQYF.

This rearrangement joins TRBV5-1 to TRBJ2-1; 9 bases align to TRBD1. Matching the DNA end better, TRBJ2-7 makes the J call doubtful. CDR3 length: 14 amino acids. Germline V gene lookup returns CDR1 SGHRS and CDR2 YFSETQ. This chain's CDR3 is CASSRGDRDYEQYF. The CDR3 coding sequence is TGCGCCAGCAGCAGAGGGGACAGGGATTACGAGCAGTACTTC.

J is TRBJ2-5 and V is TRBV12-3 or TRBV12-4; 11 positions match TRBD2. This CDR3 contains 17 residues. V shed 3 bases and J 3 bases; nucleotides not matched to a gene: 9. The DNA of the CDR3 is TGTGCCAGCAGTTTCCCCCTTAGCGGGAGGGTGGAAGAGACCCAGTACTTC. Translated, it gives CASSFPLSGRVEETQYF.

This clonotype appeared a few times. The chain links TRBV11-2 to TRBJ1-2; D uncertain. Germline V CDR1 and CDR2: SGHAT, FQNNGV. The CDR3 totals 14 residues. V was cut by 0 bases and J by 3 bases, with 8 bases left in between. CDR3 residues: CASSLESAYYGYTF. DNA of the CDR3: TGTGCCAGCAGCTTAGAATCAGCCTACTATGGCTACACCTTC.

This clonotype was observed a handful of times. This sequence joins TRBV6-1 and TRBJ1-2; D not resolved. CDR1 is MNHNS, CDR2 SASEGT, per germline. V dropped 3 bases and J dropped 4 bases, with 12 bases sitting between them. CDR3 length equals 14 residues. The CDR3 DNA sequence: TGTGCCAGCAGTGACGGGTTTTTGTCCTATGGCTACACCTTC. Amino acid sequence: CASSDGFLSYGYTF.

V usage is TRBV24-1 and J usage is TRBJ2-5; TRBD1 agrees at 8 bases. Germline assignment: CDR1 KGHDR and CDR2 SFDVKD. V dropped 4 bases and J dropped 4; count of bases not matched to a gene: 4. The CDR3 covers 14 residues. The CDR3: CATSDLTGVETQYF. CDR3 coding DNA: TGTGCCACCAGTGACCTGACAGGGGTAGAGACCCAGTACTTC.

This rearrangement joins TRBV11-2 to TRBJ2-7; TRBD2 matches at 8 bases. The V gene's germline CDR1 is SGHAT and CDR2 FQNNGV. The CDR3 is made up of 15 amino acids. Trimming removed 2 bases from V and 4 bases from J; junction bases left unmatched: 7. CDR3 loop: CASSLMGPGGYEQYF. The CDR3 nucleotides are TGTGCCAGCAGCTTAATGGGACCGGGGGGGTACGAGCAGTACTTC.

This clonotype has a handful of counts. V usage is TRBV15 and J usage is TRBJ2-1; 9 nucleotides line up with TRBD2. V shed 1 base and J 6 bases; nucleotides not matched to a gene: 1. In germline, CDR1 is LNHNV, CDR2 YYDKDF (reference sequence). This CDR3 is 14 amino acids long. The CDR3 is CATSRVSGGNEQFF. The CDR3 DNA reads TGTGCCACCAGCAGAGTTAGCGGGGGCAATGAGCAGTTCTTC.

J is TRBJ2-7 and V is TRBV19; TRBD1 is a possible D gene (5 bases). Germline lookup yields CDR1 LNHDA and CDR2 SQIVND (reference sequence). The germline V and J ends were trimmed by 4 bases and 5 bases, with 15 bases remaining between them. The CDR3 spans 14 residues. The CDR3 loop reads CASSNRASGHEQYF. The CDR3 DNA is TGTGCCAGTAGTAACCGGGCTTCAGGGCACGAGCAGTACTTC.

This clonotype has more than one count but fewer than ten. The V gene is TRBV2, the J gene TRBJ2-3; 10 positions agree with TRBD2. Trimming cost V 7 bases and J 0 bases; bases outside gene matches: 1. The CDR3 runs to 14 residues. Germline values: CDR1 SNHLY, CDR2 FYNNEI. The CDR3 sequence is CASKTSGSTDTQYF. The CDR3 DNA follows: TGTGCCAGCAAGACTAGCGGGAGCACAGATACGCAGTATTTT. Looking up the rest from reference TRBV2 and TRBJ2-3 gives the full variable domain: EPEVTQTPSHQVTQMGQEVILRCVPISNHLYFYWYRQILGQKVEFLVSFYNNEISEKSEIFDDQFSVERPDGSNFTLKIRSTKLEDSAMYFCASKTSGSTDTQYFGPGTRLTVL.

This clonotype was picked up a small number of times. V and J are TRBV2 and TRBJ2-1; 8 bases agree with TRBD1. The end of the DNA aligns better with TRBJ2-7, so the J call may be wrong. This CDR3 is built from 16 residues. CDR1 is SNHLY and CDR2 is FYNNEI in the germline V gene. DNA of the CDR3: TGTGCCAGCACCCTGCCCACGGACAGGGAGAGCTACGAGCAGTACTTC. This translates into CASTLPTDRESYEQYF.

The genes are TRBV27 and TRBJ2-7; D not resolved. Germline values: CDR1 MNHEY, CDR2 SMNVEV (reference sequence). V was shortened by 6 bases and J by 5 bases, with 8 bases between the two germline ends. The CDR3 has 11 residues. The CDR3 DNA sequence: TGTGCCAGCAGCATCGGGCACGAGCAGTACTTC. Translating it yields CASSIGHEQYF.

This rearrangement joins TRBV6-6 to TRBJ2-7; the D gene is possibly TRBD2 (6 bases). The CDR3 loop spans 12 amino acids. CDR1 and CDR2 from the germline V gene are MNHNY and SVGAGI (reference sequence). Trimming took off 5 bases at V and 3 bases at J, with 8 bases between the two ends. The CDR3: CASSREVYEQYF. The DNA of the CDR3 is TGTGCCAGCAGTAGGGAGGTCTACGAGCAGTACTTC.

This clonotype was counted between two and nine times. This chain links TRBV25-1 with TRBJ2-3; possible D gene TRBD2, 5 bases. The V gene lost 2 bases and the J gene lost 6 bases, with 6 bases spanning the gap. The CDR3 spans 12 residues. CDR1 is MGHDK and CDR2 is SYGVNS in the germline V gene. The CDR3 sequence: CASSEPGDTQYF. The CDR3 nucleotides read TGTGCCAGCAGTGAACCGGGGGATACGCAGTATTTT.